A single sample is the source of the 19 T cell receptor beta chains below, sequenced in a study of hypomethylating agent response in myelodysplastic syndrome. Some clones are missing from TCRdb's copy, which holds only in-frame ones; the method was immunoSEQ multiplex PCR. The data show about 6,300 clones, approximately 80% seen once. The starting material was bone marrow, obtained before or after starting hypomethylating agent treatment for myelodysplastic syndrome (not recorded which). These receptors came from a human donor with myelodysplastic syndrome.

J is TRBJ2-7 and V is TRBV5-8; perhaps TRBD1 as D (5 bases). Trimming removed 4 bases at V and 6 bases at J, with 11 bases between. Germline V gives CDR1 SGHTS, CDR2 YDEGEE. The CDR3 is made up of 12 amino acids. The CDR3 region has the DNA TGTGCCAGCAGCCGCAGGGTCGGCGAGCAGTACTTC. This translates into CASSRRVGEQYF.

J is TRBJ1-3 and V is TRBV18; no clear D. Trimming shortened V by 4 bases and J by 1 base, and 5 bases separated the two germline ends. The CDR3 covers 13 residues. CDR1 and CDR2 from the germline V gene are KGHSH and LQKENI. The CDR3 nucleotides read TGTGCCAGCTCACTGAGATCTGGAAACACCATATATTTT. It codes for CASSLRSGNTIYF.

The chain carries TRBV11-3 and TRBJ2-1; the match to TRBD2 covers 8 bases. CDR1 SGHNT and CDR2 YENEEA come from the germline V gene. The CDR3 is made up of 13 amino acids. V was clipped by 4 bases and J by 10 bases; unmatched bases: 6. The CDR3 DNA reads TGTGCCAGCAGCTCCTCGTTAGCGGGAGAGCAGTTCTTC. Amino acids: CASSSSLAGEQFF.

This chain connects TRBV7-3 to TRBJ2-3, with a possible D match to TRBD2 (6 bases). There are 14 residues in the CDR3. V gave up 3 bases and J gave up 1 base, with 8 bases separating them. The germline CDR1 and CDR2 sequences are SGHTA and FQGTGA. CDR3 sequence: CASSLGLGTDTQYF. In DNA form, the CDR3 reads TGTGCCAGCAGCTTGGGACTTGGCACAGATACGCAGTATTTT.

This sequence joins TRBV27 and TRBJ2-7; a weak D match, TRBD1 (6 bases). CDR1 and CDR2 (germline): MNHEY, SMNVEV (reference sequence). The CDR3 covers 13 residues. Trimming left V 2 bases short and J 2 bases short, with 7 bases between. The CDR3: CASSLGTTYEQYF. Written as DNA, the CDR3 is TGTGCCAGCAGTTTAGGGACAACCTACGAGCAGTACTTC.

The genes are TRBV6-5 and TRBJ1-2; no clear D gene. Germline CDR1 MNHEY, CDR2 SVGAGI. CDR3 length: 15 residues. Between the trimmed V and J ends, which lost 2 bases and 0 bases, there was a span of 10 bases. CDR3 loop: CASSYRTAANYGYTF. The CDR3 DNA reads TGTGCCAGCAGTTACAGAACAGCCGCTAACTATGGCTACACCTTC.

The rearrangement joins TRBV28 to TRBJ2-5, with a possible D match to TRBD1 (6 bases). In germline, CDR1 is MDHEN, CDR2 SYDVKM. Trimming stripped 3 bases from V and 7 bases from J, with 24 bases between. CDR3 length equals 17 residues. Written as DNA, the CDR3 is TGTGCCAGCAGTTTTTTCAGGGGTCGCATCCAGAATGGGACCCAGTACTTC. Translation gives CASSFFRGRIQNGTQYF.

The CDR3 nucleotides read TGCGCCAGCAGTGCTTCAGTACCTCACACTGAAGCTTTCTTT. Translating gives CASSASVPHTEAFF. V is TRBV10-2 and J is TRBJ1-1; D unresolved. Deletions cut 4 bases from V and 3 bases from J, with 12 bases between. Germline V gene lookup returns CDR1 WSHSY and CDR2 SAAADI. The CDR3 length is 14 residues.

The chain uses TRBV11-2 and TRBJ2-2, with D perhaps matching TRBD2 (7 bases). The ends were cut back, 1 base at V and 4 bases at J, with 10 bases in the middle. CDR3 length: 15 amino acids. Per germline, CDR1 SGHAT and CDR2 FQNNGV. This CDR3 is CASSLAGGPTGELFF. DNA of the CDR3: TGTGCCAGCAGCTTAGCGGGGGGCCCCACCGGGGAGCTGTTTTTT.

This clone was recorded only once. The chain combines TRBV5-5 with TRBJ2-4; D is possibly TRBD1 (5 bases). The CDR3 is 13 residues long. Germline assignment: CDR1 SGHKS and CDR2 YYEKEE (reference sequence). The V end lost 2 bases, the J end lost 5 bases, and 8 bases lay between the germline ends. The CDR3 DNA sequence: TGTGCCAGCAGCTTCAGGGCCCAAAACATTCAGTACTTC. Protein sequence: CASSFRAQNIQYF.

This rearrangement joins TRBV11-1 to TRBJ1-4; a possible D gene is TRBD1 (5 bases). The V end lost 8 bases, the J end lost 3 bases, and 19 bases lay between the germline ends. CDR1 SGHAT and CDR2 FQDESV come from the germline V gene (reference sequence). The CDR3 extends over 16 amino acids. The CDR3 is CASRGGQGQSNEKLFF. CDR3 nucleotide sequence: TGTGCCAGCCGCGGTGGACAAGGGCAGTCTAATGAAAAACTGTTTTTT.

This clone is classed as medium-sized. The CDR3 bases are TGCGCCAGCACGGAGAACACTGAAGCTTTCTTT. This gives the protein CASTENTEAFF. The V and J genes are TRBV10-2 and TRBJ1-1; D gene unclear. CDR1 WSHSY and CDR2 SAAADI come from the germline V gene. The length of the CDR3 is 11 residues. Trimming cost V 7 bases and J 1 base, with 4 bases left between them.

The rearrangement joins TRBV5-5 to TRBJ2-7; 8 bases are a match to TRBD1. CDR1 and CDR2 from the germline V gene are SGHKS and YYEKEE (reference sequence). J lost 2 bases, V lost 3 bases, and 10 bases had no gene match. The CDR3 has 16 amino acids. CDR3 sequence (DNA): TGTGCCAGCAGCTCCCAATACCGGACAGGGCCCTACGAGCAGTACTTC. Its protein is CASSSQYRTGPYEQYF.

This clone was seen once. The V gene is TRBV7-9, the J gene TRBJ1-3; 8 bases line up with TRBD1. This CDR3 region has 14 residues. Trimming at V came to 5 bases and at J to 7 bases, leaving 7 bases not matched to a gene. Germline lookup yields CDR1 SEHNR and CDR2 FQNEAQ (reference sequence). CDR3 protein: CASSPPDRVNTIYF. CDR3 sequence (DNA): TGTGCCAGCAGCCCCCCGGACAGGGTGAACACCATATATTTT.

CDR3 sequence: CASEPTTGDTQYF. CDR3 in DNA: TGTGCCAGCGAGCCCACTACGGGTGATACGCAGTATTTT. The chain couples TRBV25-1 to TRBJ2-3, with D unclear. The CDR3 length is 13 residues. The V gene lost 8 bases and the J gene lost 6 bases, with 15 bases spanning the gap. The germline V gene has CDR1 MGHDK and CDR2 SYGVNS.

This chain joins TRBV11-2 and TRBJ2-3, with a possible D match to TRBD2 (5 bases). V was shortened by 5 bases and J by 2 bases, with 17 bases between the two germline ends. The CDR3 has 16 amino acids. Germline V gene lookup returns CDR1 SGHAT and CDR2 FQNNGV. The CDR3 DNA is TGTGCCAGCAGCGGAGGTGGACTGCCCCTCACAGATACGCAGTATTTT. Its translation: CASSGGGLPLTDTQYF.

V is TRBV10-3 and J is TRBJ2-7, with unresolved D. CDR3 length: 13 residues. In germline, CDR1 is ENHRY, CDR2 SYGVKD. Trimming removed 4 bases from V and 6 bases from J, with 13 bases in between. The CDR3 sequence is CAISGGPPTEQYF. The CDR3 DNA reads TGTGCCATCAGTGGAGGCCCCCCGACCGAGCAGTACTTC.

The J gene is TRBJ2-5, the V gene TRBV5-1, with TRBD2 matching over 9 bases. J gave up 5 bases and V 6 bases, and 14 bases lay outside the gene matches. This CDR3 contains 16 residues. Germline CDR1 reads SGHRS; CDR2 reads YFSETQ. The DNA for the CDR3 is TGCGCCAGCACCCTAGGACTAGCGTCAGGGGGGGAGACCCAGTACTTC. Protein product: CASTLGLASGGETQYF.

The V and J genes are TRBV19 and TRBJ1-2; unclear D gene. Trimming took off 3 bases at V and 2 bases at J, with 16 bases between the two ends. This CDR3 comprises 16 residues. Germline CDR1 is LNHDA and CDR2 is SQIVND (reference sequence). The CDR3 DNA follows: TGTGCCAGTAGTATTGTCGGAGGCGGAAGGAACTATGGCTACACCTTC. Translation gives CASSIVGGGRNYGYTF.